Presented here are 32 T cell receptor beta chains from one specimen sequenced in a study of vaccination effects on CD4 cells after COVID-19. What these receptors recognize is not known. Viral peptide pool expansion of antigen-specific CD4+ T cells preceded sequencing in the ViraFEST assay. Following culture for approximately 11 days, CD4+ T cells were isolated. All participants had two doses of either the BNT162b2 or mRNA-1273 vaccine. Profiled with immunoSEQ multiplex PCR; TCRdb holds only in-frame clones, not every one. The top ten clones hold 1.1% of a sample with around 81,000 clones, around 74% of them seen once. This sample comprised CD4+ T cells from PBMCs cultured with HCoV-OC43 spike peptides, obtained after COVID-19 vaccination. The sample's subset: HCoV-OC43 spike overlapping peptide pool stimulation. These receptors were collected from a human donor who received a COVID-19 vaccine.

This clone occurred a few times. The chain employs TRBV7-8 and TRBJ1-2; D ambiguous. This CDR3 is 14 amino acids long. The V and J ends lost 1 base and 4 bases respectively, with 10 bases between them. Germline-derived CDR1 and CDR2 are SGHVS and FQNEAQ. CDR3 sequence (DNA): TGTGCCAGCAGCTTAGGGCAGTCCCGCTATGGCTACACCTTC. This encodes CASSLGQSRYGYTF.

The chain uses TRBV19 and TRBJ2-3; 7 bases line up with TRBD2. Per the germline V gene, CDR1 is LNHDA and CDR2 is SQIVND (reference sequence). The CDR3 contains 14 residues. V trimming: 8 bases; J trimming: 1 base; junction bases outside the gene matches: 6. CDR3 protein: CASFSGRGTDTQYF. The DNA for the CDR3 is TGTGCCAGTTTTAGCGGGCGGGGCACAGATACGCAGTATTTT.

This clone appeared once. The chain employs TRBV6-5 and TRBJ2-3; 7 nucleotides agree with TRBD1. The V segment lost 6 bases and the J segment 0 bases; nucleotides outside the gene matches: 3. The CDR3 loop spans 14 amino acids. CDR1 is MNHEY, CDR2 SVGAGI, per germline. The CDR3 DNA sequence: TGTGCCAGCAGCTGGGGACAGAGCACAGATACGCAGTATTTT. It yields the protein CASSWGQSTDTQYF.

The CDR3 loop reads CASSNRGSYNEQFF. The CDR3 nucleotides are TGTGCCAGTAGTAACAGGGGTAGCTACAATGAGCAGTTCTTC. V usage is TRBV19 and J usage is TRBJ2-1; 7 bases are shared with TRBD1. V shed 4 bases, J shed 3 bases, and the junction held 3 bases outside the gene matches. Germline CDR1 is LNHDA and CDR2 is SQIVND (reference sequence). The length of the CDR3 is 14 residues.

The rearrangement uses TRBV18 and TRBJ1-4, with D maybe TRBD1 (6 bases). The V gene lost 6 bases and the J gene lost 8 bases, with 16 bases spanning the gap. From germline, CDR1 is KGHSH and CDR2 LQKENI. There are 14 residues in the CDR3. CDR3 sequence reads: CASSQGQGGEKLFF. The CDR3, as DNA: TGTGCCAGCTCGCAGGGACAAGGCGGAGAAAAACTGTTTTTT.

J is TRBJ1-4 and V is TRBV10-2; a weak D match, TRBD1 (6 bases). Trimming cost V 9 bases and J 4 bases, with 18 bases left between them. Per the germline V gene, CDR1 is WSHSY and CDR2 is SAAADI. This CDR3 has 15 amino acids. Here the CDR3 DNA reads TGCGCCAGTCGAGCTCGACAGGCCCTTAATGAAAAACTGTTTTTT. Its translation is CASRARQALNEKLFF.

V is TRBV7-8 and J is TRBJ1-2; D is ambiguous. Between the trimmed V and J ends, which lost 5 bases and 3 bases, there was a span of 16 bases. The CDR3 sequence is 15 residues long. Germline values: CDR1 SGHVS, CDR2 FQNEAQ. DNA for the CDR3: TGTGCCAGCAGCCCCAGCCTCCCAGGAGACTATGGCTACACCTTC. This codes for CASSPSLPGDYGYTF.

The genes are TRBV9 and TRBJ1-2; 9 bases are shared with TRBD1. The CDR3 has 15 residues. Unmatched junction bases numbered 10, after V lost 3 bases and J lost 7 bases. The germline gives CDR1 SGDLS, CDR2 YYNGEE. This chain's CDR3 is CASSEGFGTGSGYTF. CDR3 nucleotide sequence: TGTGCCAGCAGCGAGGGTTTTGGGACAGGGAGTGGCTACACCTTC. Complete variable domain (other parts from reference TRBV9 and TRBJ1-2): DSGVTQTPKHLITATGQRVTLRCSPRSGDLSVYWYQQSLDQGLQFLIQYYNGEERAKGNILERFSAQQFPDLHSELNLSSLELGDSALYFCASSEGFGTGSGYTFGSGTRLTVV.

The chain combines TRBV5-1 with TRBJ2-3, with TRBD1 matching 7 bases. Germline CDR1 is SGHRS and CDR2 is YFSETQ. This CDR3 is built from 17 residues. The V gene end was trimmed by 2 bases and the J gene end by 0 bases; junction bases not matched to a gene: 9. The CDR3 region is CASSFGDTGASTDTQYF. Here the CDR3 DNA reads TGCGCCAGCAGCTTTGGGGATACAGGGGCCAGCACAGATACGCAGTATTTT.

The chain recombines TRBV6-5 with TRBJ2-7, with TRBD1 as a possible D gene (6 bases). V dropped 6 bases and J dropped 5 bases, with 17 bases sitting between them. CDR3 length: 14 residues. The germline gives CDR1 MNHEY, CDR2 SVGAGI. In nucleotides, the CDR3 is TGTGCCAGCAGATCTGATAACAGGGCTCACGAGCAGTACGTC. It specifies CASRSDNRAHEQYV.

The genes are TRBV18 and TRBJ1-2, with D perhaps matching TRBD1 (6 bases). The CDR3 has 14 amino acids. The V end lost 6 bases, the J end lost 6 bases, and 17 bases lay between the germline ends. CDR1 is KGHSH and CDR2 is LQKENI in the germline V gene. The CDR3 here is CASSAVGAEDGYTF. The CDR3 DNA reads TGTGCCAGCTCCGCTGTGGGGGCTGAGGATGGCTACACCTTC. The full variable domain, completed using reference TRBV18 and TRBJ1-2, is NAGVMQNPRHLVRRRGQEARLRCSPMKGHSHVYWYRQLPEEGLKFMVYLQKENIIDESGMPKERFSAEFPKEGPSILRIQQVVRGDSAAYFCASSAVGAEDGYTFGSGTRLTVV.

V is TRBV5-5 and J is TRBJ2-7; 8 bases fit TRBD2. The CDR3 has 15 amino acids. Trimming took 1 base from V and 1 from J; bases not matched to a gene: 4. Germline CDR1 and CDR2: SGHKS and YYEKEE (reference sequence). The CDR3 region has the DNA TGTGCCAGCAGCTTGCGGCTAGCGGGTTCCTACGAGCAGTACGTC. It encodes CASSLRLAGSYEQYV.

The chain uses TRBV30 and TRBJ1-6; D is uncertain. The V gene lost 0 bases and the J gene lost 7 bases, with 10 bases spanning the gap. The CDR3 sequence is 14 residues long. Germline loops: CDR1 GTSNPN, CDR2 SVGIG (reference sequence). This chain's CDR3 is CAWSVRGRNSPLHF. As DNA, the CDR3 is TGTGCCTGGAGTGTAAGAGGGAGAAATTCACCCCTCCACTTT. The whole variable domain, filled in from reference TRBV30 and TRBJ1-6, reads SQTIHQWPATLVQPVGSPLSLECTVEGTSNPNLYWYRQAAGRGLQLLFYSVGIGQISSEVPQNLSASRPQDRQFILSSKKLLLSDSGFYLCAWSVRGRNSPLHFGNGTRLTVT.

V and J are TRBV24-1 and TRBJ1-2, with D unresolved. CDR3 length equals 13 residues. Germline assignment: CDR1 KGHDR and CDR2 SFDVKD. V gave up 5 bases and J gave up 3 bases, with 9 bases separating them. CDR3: CATSARAHYGYTF. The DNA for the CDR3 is TGTGCCACCAGTGCCCGGGCCCACTATGGCTACACCTTC.

The CDR3 DNA reads as TGTGCCAGTAGTATCGGCCAGGCTAACTATGGCTACACCTTC. Translating it yields CASSIGQANYGYTF. The chain links TRBV19 to TRBJ1-2; no reliable D call. Trimming removed 3 bases at V and 0 bases at J, with 8 bases between. The CDR3 consists of 14 residues. Germline values: CDR1 LNHDA, CDR2 SQIVND (reference sequence).

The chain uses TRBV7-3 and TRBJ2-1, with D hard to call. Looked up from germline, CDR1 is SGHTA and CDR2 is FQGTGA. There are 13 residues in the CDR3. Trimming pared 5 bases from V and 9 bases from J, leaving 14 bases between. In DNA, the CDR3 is TGTGCCAGCAGCCGAATTCAACAAGGTGAGCAGTTCTTC. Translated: CASSRIQQGEQFF.

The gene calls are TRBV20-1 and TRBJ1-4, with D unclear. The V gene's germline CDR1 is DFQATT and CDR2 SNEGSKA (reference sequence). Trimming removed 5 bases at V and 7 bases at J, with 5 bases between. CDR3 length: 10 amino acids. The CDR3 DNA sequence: TGCAGTGCTTCAGGTGAAAAACTGTTTTTT. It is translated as CSASGEKLFF.

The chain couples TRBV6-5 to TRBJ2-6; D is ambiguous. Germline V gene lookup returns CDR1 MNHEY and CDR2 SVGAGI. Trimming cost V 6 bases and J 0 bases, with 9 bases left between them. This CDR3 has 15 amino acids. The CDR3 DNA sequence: TGTGCCAGCAGCCCGAGACCCTCTGGGGCCAACGTCCTGACTTTC. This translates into CASSPRPSGANVLTF.

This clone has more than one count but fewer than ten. CDR3 sequence: CASSRTDRENSPLHF. Here the CDR3 DNA reads TGCGCCAGCTCAAGAACGGACAGGGAAAATTCACCCCTCCACTTT. The chain is built from TRBV4-1 and TRBJ1-6, with 8 bases aligning to TRBD1. The CDR3 is 15 residues long. CDR1 MGHRA and CDR2 YSYEKL come from the germline V gene. The trim removed 8 bases at V and 7 bases at J, leaving 10 bases unmatched.

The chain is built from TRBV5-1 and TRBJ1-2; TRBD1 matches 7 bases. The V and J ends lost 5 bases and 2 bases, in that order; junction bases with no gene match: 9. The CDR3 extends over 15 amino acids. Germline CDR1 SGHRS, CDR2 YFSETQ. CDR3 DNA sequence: TGCGCCAGCAGACCGATTGACAGGGAAAACTATGGCTACACCTTC. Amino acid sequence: CASRPIDRENYGYTF.

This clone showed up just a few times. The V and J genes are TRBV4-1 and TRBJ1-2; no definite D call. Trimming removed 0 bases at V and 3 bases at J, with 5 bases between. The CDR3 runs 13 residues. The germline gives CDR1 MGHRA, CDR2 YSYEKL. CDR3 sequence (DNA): TGCGCCAGCAGCCAAGATGGGGACTATGGCTACACCTTC. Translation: CASSQDGDYGYTF.

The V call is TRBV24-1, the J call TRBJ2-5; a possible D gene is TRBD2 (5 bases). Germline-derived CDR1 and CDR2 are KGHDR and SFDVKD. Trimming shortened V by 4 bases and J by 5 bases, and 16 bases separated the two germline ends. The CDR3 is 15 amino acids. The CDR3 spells CATSDARASGETQYF. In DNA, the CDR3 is TGTGCCACCAGTGACGCTAGGGCTTCGGGGGAGACCCAGTACTTC.

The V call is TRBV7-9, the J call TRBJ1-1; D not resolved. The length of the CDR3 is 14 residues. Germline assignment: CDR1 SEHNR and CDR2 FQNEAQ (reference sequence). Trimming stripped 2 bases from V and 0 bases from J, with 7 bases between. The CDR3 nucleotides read TGTGCCAGCAGCTTAATGAAGTTGAACACTGAAGCTTTCTTT. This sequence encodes CASSLMKLNTEAFF.

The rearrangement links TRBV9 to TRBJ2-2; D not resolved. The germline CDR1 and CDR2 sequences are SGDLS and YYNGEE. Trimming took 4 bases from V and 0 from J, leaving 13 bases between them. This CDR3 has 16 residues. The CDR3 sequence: CASSPSHSANTGELFF. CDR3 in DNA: TGTGCCAGCAGCCCCTCCCACAGTGCGAACACCGGGGAGCTGTTTTTT.

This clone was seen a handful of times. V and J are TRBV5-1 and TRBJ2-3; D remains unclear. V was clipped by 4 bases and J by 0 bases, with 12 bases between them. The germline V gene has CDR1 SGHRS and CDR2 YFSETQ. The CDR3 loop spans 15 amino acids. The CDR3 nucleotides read TGCGCCAGCAGCCCGTCCGACCCCAGCACAGATACGCAGTATTTT. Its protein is CASSPSDPSTDTQYF.

CDR3 amino acids: CSVLDVASGRSTDTQYF. The DNA for the CDR3 is TGCAGCGTCCTCGATGTGGCTAGCGGGAGGAGCACAGATACGCAGTATTTT. V is TRBV29-1 and J is TRBJ2-3, with 11 bases lining up with TRBD2. This CDR3 is 17 amino acids long. Germline assignment: CDR1 SQVTM and CDR2 ANQGSEA. V dropped 6 bases and J dropped 0; count of bases not matched to a gene: 11.

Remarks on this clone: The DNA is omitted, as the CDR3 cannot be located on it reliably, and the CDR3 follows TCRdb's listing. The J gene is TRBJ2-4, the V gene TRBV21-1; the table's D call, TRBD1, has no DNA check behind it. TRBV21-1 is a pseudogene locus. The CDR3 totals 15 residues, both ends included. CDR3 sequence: CASSVGQGAKNIQYF.

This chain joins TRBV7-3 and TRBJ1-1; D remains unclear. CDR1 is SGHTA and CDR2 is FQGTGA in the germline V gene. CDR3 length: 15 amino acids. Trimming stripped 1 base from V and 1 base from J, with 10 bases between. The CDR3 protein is CASSLRRSTNTEAFF. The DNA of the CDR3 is TGTGCCAGCAGCTTAAGAAGGTCGACGAACACTGAAGCTTTCTTT. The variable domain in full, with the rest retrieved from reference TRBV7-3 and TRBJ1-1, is GAGVSQTPSNKVTEKGKYVELRCDPISGHTALYWYRQSLGQGPEFLIYFQGTGAADDSGLPNDRFFAVRPEGSVSTLKIQRTERGDSAVYLCASSLRRSTNTEAFFGQGTRLTVV.

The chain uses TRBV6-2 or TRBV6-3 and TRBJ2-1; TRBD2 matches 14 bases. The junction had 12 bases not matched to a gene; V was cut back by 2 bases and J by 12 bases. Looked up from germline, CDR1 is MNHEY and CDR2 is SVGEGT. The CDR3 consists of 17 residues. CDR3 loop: CASSYPRGTSGGNGQFF. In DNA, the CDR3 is TGTGCCAGCAGTTACCCACGGGGGACTAGCGGGGGAAACGGGCAGTTCTTC.

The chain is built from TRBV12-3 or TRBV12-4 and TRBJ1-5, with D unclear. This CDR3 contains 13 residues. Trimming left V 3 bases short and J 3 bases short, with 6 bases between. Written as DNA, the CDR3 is TGTGCCAGCAGTTTTACGATCAATCAGCCCCAGCATTTT. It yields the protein CASSFTINQPQHF.

DNA for the CDR3: TGTGCCAGTAGTCTCCAGGGGTATAGCAATCAGCCCCAGCATTTT. Residues: CASSLQGYSNQPQHF. V gene TRBV19 combines with J gene TRBJ1-5, with D possibly being TRBD1 (6 bases). V was pared by 5 bases and J by 0 bases, with 11 bases between. The CDR3 contains 15 residues. The germline CDR1 and CDR2 sequences are LNHDA and SQIVND (reference sequence).

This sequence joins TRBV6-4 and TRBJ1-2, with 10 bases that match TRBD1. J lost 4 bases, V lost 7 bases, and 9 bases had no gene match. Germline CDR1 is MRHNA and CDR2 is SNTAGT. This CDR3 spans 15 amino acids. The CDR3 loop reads CASKATGTGVYGYTF. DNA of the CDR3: TGTGCCAGCAAAGCGACCGGGACAGGGGTCTATGGCTACACCTTC.